This entry concerns a single T cell receptor (beta chain). Its specific antigen is unknown. Base qualities are not provided; no much larger clone lies one nucleotide away. According to the germline V gene, CDR1 reads SGHAT and CDR2 reads FQNNGV. V ends up 0 bases short and J 6 bases short, with an unmatched junction base count of 5. Its CDR3 holds 14 amino acids, cysteine through phenylalanine. Only the CDR3 part of the read is kept: 42 bases, read in frame from the first base. In total, 666 healthy bone marrow donors made up the cohort. All cohort members were sampled while nominally healthy, although unrecorded immune exposures were likely present. The donor tested CMV seronegative and was one of the 352 seronegative cohort members. Each donor provided a peripheral blood sample, and peripheral blood mononuclear cells were used for TCR beta sequencing. The Qiagen DNeasy Blood Extraction Kit was used to extract genomic DNA from the blood cell samples.

This sample was taken from a study of cytomegalovirus exposure and HLA in healthy donors (dated by TCRdb to about 2017). Regarding the complete study: An earlier analysis of a few hundred of the donors reported 250 to 350 Gb of sequence data and 90 million to 120 million unique TCR beta sequences obtained from roughly 170 million T cells. An early release covering roughly 600 HLA-typed donors comprised 250 to 350 gigabases of sequencing data and around 85 million unique TCR sequences. Of the approximately 400 genotyped donors, around 81% fell in the genetic ancestry cluster associated with self-reported Caucasian donors. The aim of the study was to test whether cataloging public T cell receptors could identify signatures of past pathogen exposure. The study used immunosequencing to profile the T cell repertoires of under 700 subjects and linked those repertoires to cytomegalovirus serostatus. Along with the roughly 700-subject first cohort, a separate validation cohort of some 130 different subjects was used. The study combined high-throughput TCR immunosequencing, statistical association of individual TCRs with disease status, and machine learning to predict cytomegalovirus infection status. To study patterns of TCR occurrence, a later analysis re-analyzed previously published TCR beta repertoires from around 660 donors and added high-resolution HLA genotyping. In the later analysis, no new phenotypic data were used to find candidate immune exposures; instead, reliance was placed on TCR beta sequences and their occurrence across donors. An earlier analysis of 587 of the donors used high-throughput TCR beta sequencing to judge whether each TCR beta V gene segment behaved as functional or pseudogenic. Donor age, sex, ethnicity and CMV serostatus were compiled alongside the repertoire data. In a later genetic analysis, genome-wide SNP genotypes for about 65% of the roughly 700 donors were used, and that subset was treated as a discovery cohort. All discovery cohort repertoires had been generated using a single sequencing platform. Both class I and class II loci were covered by HLA typing, at four-digit resolution. Typing coverage differed by locus: A, B, C, DRB1 and DQB1 were typed in about 629-640 donors, DQA1 in approximately 520, DPA1 in some 600, and DPB1 in 450 to 480. About five DR-DQ haplotypes were handled as single units for association and clustering because linkage in the cohort was strong. Across approximately 400 genotyped donors of the cohort, an average of roughly 230,000 unique TCR beta nucleotide sequences per donor were sequenced, and around 20% of those sequences were non-productive.

Library construction relied on the immunoSEQ multiplex PCR assay. A mixture of 60 forward primers for TCR Vbeta segments and 13 reverse primers for TCR Jbeta segments was used in the multiplex PCR. The CDR3 region of rearranged TCR beta genes was amplified from genomic DNA by a multiplex PCR assay. The Illumina HiSeq System was used to sequence the amplified TCR beta libraries as 87-base-pair reads. As for how the authors treated the data: In a later analysis, tens of millions of unique TCR beta chains were counted across the 650 to 750 repertoires, and around 11 million of these chains were shared by at least two donors. Raw reads were error-corrected and collapsed into unique sequences by a nearest-neighbor algorithm in which closely related sequences were merged to remove PCR and sequencing errors. CDR3 sequences were aligned to IMGT reference sequences to assign V, D and J gene segments. For a sequence to be retained, at least a six-nucleotide match to both a V gene segment and a J gene segment was required. A rearrangement was called productive if the CDR3 had no stop codons and remained in frame with V and J, and every other rearrangement was called non-productive. CDR3 was defined according to IMGT convention as the region running from the second conserved V-encoded cysteine to the conserved J-encoded phenylalanine. In an earlier analysis of around 640 of the donors, sequences lacking an unambiguous match to a single V gene segment were excluded. An earlier analysis of fewer than 750 of the donors classified V segments as functional when productive rearrangements were above 56.7% and as segregating when the standard deviation between donors was above 5%. A statistical classification framework was developed to diagnose cytomegalovirus status using the catalog of TCR beta chain sequences. In a later analysis, TCR nucleotide sequences were compared against IMGT/GENE-DB human TR gene sequences so that V and J genes could be assigned. A later analysis assigned CDR3 sequences and most-parsimonious VDJ recombination scenarios with the TCRdist pipeline. In a later analysis, each TCR beta chain was defined by its CDR3 amino acid sequence together with its V-gene family, and reads without a unique V-gene family were excluded. To address suspected cross-contamination and a sequencing artifact, a later analysis removed a few hundred highly shared, low-generation-probability nucleotide sequences. In a later analysis, a clonal expansion index was calculated for each public chain from normalized within-repertoire ranks of inferred template counts. In a later analysis, generation probabilities were computed with a VDJ recombination model fitted to out-of-frame rearrangements, and the resulting probabilities were checked against IGoR. Hypergeometric tests were used in a later analysis to score TCR-TCR, TCR-HLA and TCR-CMV co-occurrence, with a repertoire-size bias correction applied to the TCR pairs. To estimate false discovery rates, a later analysis permuted the HLA or CMV assignments 20 times. A later analysis grouped co-occurring TCRs with DBSCAN, adding TCRdist sequence similarity when clustering within HLA-allele-positive subsets. For co-occurrence clustering, repertoires with fewer than 30,000 or more than 120,000 public chains were excluded, along with about five repertoires with anomalous nucleotide sharing. TCRdb mirrors the immuneACCESS table, restricted to in-frame sequences. Some clones are absent from its copies; in checked studies, under half trace to an unresolved V gene, and the reason for the others is unknown. D and trimming were read from the DNA, whereas the V and J calls and clone size are those reported in that table. The sample data list just over 60,000 clones, and more than 70% of these were observed just once. The ten top clones hold over 1.1% of the sample.

Overall study outcomes, separate from this receptor: Most CMV-associated TCR beta chains appeared to be HLA-restricted in a later analysis, and the HLA associations seemed to be driven largely by CMV exposure. A total of about 180 TCR beta chains were listed by the study as associated with cytomegalovirus. A later analysis found that HLA-associated TCR beta chains were more clonally expanded and had lower generation probabilities than equally common non-associated chains. When HLA alleles, especially DR and DQ, strongly co-occurred, attributing TCR associations to individual alleles was difficult. Correlated functional status among segregating V segments might be attributable to linkage disequilibrium, but an unknown experimental factor could not be ruled out. Roughly uniform sequencing depth across donors was assumed in presence/absence analyses, although this assumption may not hold. The authors suggested that the approach could potentially be extended to other disease states and immunological phenotypes. Some IMGT-functional V segments, including TRBV6-2 and TRBV6-3, could not be told apart with the 87-base-pair reads, so those segments were excluded. This cohort had only TCR beta chains sequenced, and the lack of alpha or paired-chain data limited which features could be detected. A further reported finding was that TCR beta sequences accurately predicted the HLA-A and HLA-B alleles for most subjects in the first cohort. HLA typing was unavailable for some donors at each locus, so association tests used only the typed subset. A later genetic analysis reported fewer N-insertions in productive TCRs among donors in an Asian-associated ancestry cluster than the approximately 700-donor mean. The classifier was reported to diagnose cytomegalovirus status with high specificity and sensitivity in both the original cohort and the validation cohort. In vitro tests confirmed that a few of the cytomegalovirus-associated TCR beta chains recognize cytomegalovirus antigens. Most TCR sequences were seen in very few donors, while some public TCRs were found in many individuals. A cluster of highly shared sequence variants was judged likely to represent a technical artifact of the sequencing pipeline. In an earlier analysis of some 500 of the donors, most TCR beta V segments were observed in productive rearrangements about 87% or about 30% of the time, broadly matching IMGT annotations. In a later analysis, several top co-occurrence clusters were reported to appear linked to parvovirus B19, influenza, CMV and Epstein-Barr virus. According to a later analysis, TCR association rates differed among HLA loci, with DRB1 alleles showing the most associated TCRs and HLA-C alleles showing the fewest. Because counts were too low, seventeen rarely observed V segments, including chromosome 9 orphons, were excluded from the earlier analysis of around 640 of the donors. An association between a missense DCLRE1C variant and V-gene and J-gene trimming of TCR beta chains was found in a later genetic analysis and replicated in an independent cohort. Immune exposure information for the cohort was limited to CMV serostatus. A later analysis associated 15,000 to 20,000 TCR beta sequences with specific HLA alleles at a false discovery rate of 0.05.

In this chain, TRBV11-2 is recombined with TRBJ2-7; TRBD1 agrees with 7 junctional bases. The TCR comes from a man younger than 35 in good health and CMV-seronegative. Material for sequencing was PBMCs. The nucleotide sequence reads as follows: TGTGCCAGCAGCTTAGACTTACAGGGGTCCGAGCAGTACTTC. Its protein is CASSLDLQGSEQYF. With all but the CDR3 taken from the reference TRBV11-2 and TRBJ2-7 genes, the full variable domain is: EAGVAQSPRYKIIEKRQSVAFWCNPISGHATLYWYQQILGQGPKLLIQFQNNGVVDDSQLPKDRFSAERLKGVDSTLKIQPAKLEDSAVYLCASSLDLQGSEQYFGPGTRLTVT.